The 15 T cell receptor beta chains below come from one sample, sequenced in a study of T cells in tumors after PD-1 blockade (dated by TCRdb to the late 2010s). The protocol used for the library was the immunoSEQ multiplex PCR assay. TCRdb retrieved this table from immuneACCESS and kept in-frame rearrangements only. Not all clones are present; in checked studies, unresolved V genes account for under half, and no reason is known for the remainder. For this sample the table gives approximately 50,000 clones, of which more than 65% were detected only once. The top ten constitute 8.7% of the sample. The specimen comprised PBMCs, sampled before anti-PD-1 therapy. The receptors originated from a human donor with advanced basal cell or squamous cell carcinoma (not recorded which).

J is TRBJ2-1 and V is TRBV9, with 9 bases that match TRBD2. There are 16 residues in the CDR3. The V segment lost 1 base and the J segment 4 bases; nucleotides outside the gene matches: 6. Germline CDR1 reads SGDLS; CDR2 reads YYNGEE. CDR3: CASSVFGLATYNEQFF. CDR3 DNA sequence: TGTGCCAGCAGCGTATTCGGACTAGCGACTTACAATGAGCAGTTCTTC. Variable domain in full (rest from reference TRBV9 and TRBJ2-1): DSGVTQTPKHLITATGQRVTLRCSPRSGDLSVYWYQQSLDQGLQFLIQYYNGEERAKGNILERFSAQQFPDLHSELNLSSLELGDSALYFCASSVFGLATYNEQFFGPGTRLTVL.

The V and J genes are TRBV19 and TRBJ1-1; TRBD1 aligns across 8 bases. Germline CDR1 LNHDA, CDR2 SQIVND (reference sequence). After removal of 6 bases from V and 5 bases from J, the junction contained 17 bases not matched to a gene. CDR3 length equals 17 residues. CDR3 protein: CASRYRAGGFDETEAFF. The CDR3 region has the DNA TGTGCCAGTAGGTATAGGGCAGGGGGCTTCGATGAGACTGAAGCTTTCTTT.

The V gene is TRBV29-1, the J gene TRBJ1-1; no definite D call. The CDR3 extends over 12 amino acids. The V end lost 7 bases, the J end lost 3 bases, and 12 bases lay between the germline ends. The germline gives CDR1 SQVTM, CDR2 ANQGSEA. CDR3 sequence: CSGSVGDTEAFF. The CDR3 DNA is TGCAGCGGGAGCGTGGGTGACACTGAAGCTTTCTTT.

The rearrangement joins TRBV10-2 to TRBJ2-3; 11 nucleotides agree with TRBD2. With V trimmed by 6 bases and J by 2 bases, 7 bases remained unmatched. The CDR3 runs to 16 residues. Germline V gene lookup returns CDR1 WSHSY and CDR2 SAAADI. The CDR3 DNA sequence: TGCGCCAGCAGACGGACTAGCGGGCAATCCACAGATACGCAGTATTTT. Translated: CASRRTSGQSTDTQYF.

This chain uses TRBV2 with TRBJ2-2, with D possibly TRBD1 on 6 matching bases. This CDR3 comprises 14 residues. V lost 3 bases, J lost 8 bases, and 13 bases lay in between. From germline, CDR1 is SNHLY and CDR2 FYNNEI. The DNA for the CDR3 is TGTGCCAGCAGTGACCAACAGGGTTCGGGGGAGCTGTTTTTT. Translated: CASSDQQGSGELFF. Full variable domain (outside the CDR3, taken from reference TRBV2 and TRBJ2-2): EPEVTQTPSHQVTQMGQEVILRCVPISNHLYFYWYRQILGQKVEFLVSFYNNEISEKSEIFDDQFSVERPDGSNFTLKIRSTKLEDSAMYFCASSDQQGSGELFFGEGSRLTVL.

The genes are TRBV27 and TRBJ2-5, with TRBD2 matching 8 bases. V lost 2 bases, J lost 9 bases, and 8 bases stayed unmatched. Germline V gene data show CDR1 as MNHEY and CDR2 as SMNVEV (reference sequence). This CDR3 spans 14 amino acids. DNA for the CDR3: TGTGCCAGCAGTTTAGGCGGGGGGCAAGGGGCCCAGTACTTC. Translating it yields CASSLGGGQGAQYF.

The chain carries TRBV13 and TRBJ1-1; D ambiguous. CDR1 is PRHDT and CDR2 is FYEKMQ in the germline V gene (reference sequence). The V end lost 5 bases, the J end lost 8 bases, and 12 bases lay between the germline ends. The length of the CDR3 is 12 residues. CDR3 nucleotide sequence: TGTGCCAGCAGCCACGGGTCGGGAGAAGCTTTCTTT. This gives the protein CASSHGSGEAFF.

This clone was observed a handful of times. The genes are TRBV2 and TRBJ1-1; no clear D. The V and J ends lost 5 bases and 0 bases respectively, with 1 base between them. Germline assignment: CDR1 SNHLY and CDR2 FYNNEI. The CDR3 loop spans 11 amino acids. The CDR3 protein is CASSLNTEAFF. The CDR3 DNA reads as TGTGCCAGCAGTCTGAACACTGAAGCTTTCTTT.

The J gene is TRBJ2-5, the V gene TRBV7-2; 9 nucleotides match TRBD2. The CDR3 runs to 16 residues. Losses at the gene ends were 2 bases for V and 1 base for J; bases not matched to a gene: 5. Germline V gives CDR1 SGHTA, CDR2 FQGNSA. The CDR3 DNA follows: TGTGCCAGCAGCTTAAGCGGGGGGCCATCCCAAGAGACCCAGTACTTC. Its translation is CASSLSGGPSQETQYF.

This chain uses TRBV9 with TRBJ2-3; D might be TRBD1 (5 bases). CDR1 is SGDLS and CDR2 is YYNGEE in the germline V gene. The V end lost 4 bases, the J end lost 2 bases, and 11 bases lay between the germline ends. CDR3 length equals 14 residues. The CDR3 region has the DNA TGTGCCAGCAGCACACTGGACATCACAGATACGCAGTATTTT. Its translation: CASSTLDITDTQYF.

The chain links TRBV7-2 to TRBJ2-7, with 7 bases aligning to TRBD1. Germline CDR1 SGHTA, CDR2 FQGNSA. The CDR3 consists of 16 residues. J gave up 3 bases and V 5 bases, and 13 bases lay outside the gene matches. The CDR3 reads CASSPERTGGVYEQYF. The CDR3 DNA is TGTGCCAGCAGCCCCGAAAGGACAGGAGGTGTCTACGAGCAGTACTTC.

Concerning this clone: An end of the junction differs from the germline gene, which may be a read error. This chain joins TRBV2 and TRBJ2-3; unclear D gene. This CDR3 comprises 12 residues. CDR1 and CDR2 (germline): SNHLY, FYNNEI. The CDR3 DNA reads TGTGCCAGCAGTGAATCCGGGCCGAAGACGATTTTT. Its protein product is CASSESGPKTIF.

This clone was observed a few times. The CDR3 protein is CASSRGRATEAFF. The CDR3 DNA reads TGCGCCAGCAGTCGGGGTAGGGCCACTGAAGCTTTCTTT. The V and J genes are TRBV23-1 and TRBJ1-1; D ambiguous. TRBV23-1 is marked as an open reading frame, function uncertain. Trimming shortened V by 4 bases and J by 4 bases, and 10 bases separated the two germline ends. The CDR3 contains 13 residues.

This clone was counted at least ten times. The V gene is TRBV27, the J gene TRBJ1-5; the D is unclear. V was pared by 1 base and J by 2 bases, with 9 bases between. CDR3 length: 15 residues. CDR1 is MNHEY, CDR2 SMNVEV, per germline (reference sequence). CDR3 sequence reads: CASSLLAAGNQPQHF. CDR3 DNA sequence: TGTGCCAGCAGTTTATTAGCGGCGGGCAATCAGCCCCAGCATTTT.

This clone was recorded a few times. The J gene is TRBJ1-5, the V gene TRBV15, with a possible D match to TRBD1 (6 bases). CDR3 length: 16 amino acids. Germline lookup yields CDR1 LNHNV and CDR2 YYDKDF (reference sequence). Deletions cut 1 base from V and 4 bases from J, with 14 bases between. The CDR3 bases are TGTGCCACCAGCAGAGGGGGTGAGGGGGTTAATCAGCCCCAGCATTTT. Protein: CATSRGGEGVNQPQHF.